A single sample is the source of the 9 T cell receptor beta chains below, sequenced in a study of response to subunit inactivated influenza vaccine. TCRdb re-derived calls from the RT-PCR reads in MiXCR, one entry per CDR3 protein. Here the sample spans about 800,000 distinct CDR3 sequences, 20% to 25% being singletons. Sequencing used PBMCs from blood, obtained roughly 5 days after vaccination. Every receptor here comes from a man aged 50-59 years who received an inactivated influenza vaccine.

There are a few counts of this clonotype. V is TRBV5-1 and J is TRBJ1-2; a possible D gene is TRBD1 (6 bases). The CDR3 length is 14 residues. Trimming shortened V by 1 base and J by 8 bases, and 15 bases separated the two germline ends. Germline assignment: CDR1 SGHRS and CDR2 YFSETQ. In DNA form, the CDR3 reads TGCGCCAGCAGCTTGACTCGGGACATAAGGGGCTACACCTTC. Translating gives CASSLTRDIRGYTF.

This clonotype was counted at least ten times. J is TRBJ2-1 and V is TRBV20-1; tentative D call: TRBD2 (5 bases). The V end was cut by 8 bases, the J end by 0 bases, with 17 bases between. The length of the CDR3 is 15 residues. The germline V gene encodes CDR1 DFQATT and CDR2 SNEGSKA (reference sequence). CDR3 DNA: TGCAGTCCGGATGGACTTCTCAGCTCCTACAATGAGCAGTTCTTC. Amino acids: CSPDGLLSSYNEQFF.

This clonotype was detected only a few times. The CDR3 region has the DNA TGTGCCAGCAGCTTATGGCCCCGTGGGACTAGCGGGGATTCCTACGAGCAGTACTTC. Protein sequence: CASSLWPRGTSGDSYEQYF. The chain couples TRBV7-3 to TRBJ2-7, with TRBD2 identical over 13 bases. CDR1 is SGHTA, CDR2 FQGTGA, per germline. J gave up 1 base and V 2 bases, and 11 bases lay outside the gene matches. The CDR3 has 19 amino acids.

The chain has TRBV30 and TRBJ1-3; no clear D. Germline lookup yields CDR1 GTSNPN and CDR2 SVGIG (reference sequence). V lost 2 bases, J lost 0 bases, and 5 bases lay in between. The CDR3 is made up of 13 amino acids. CDR3 region: CAWSYSSGNTIYF. CDR3 coding DNA: TGTGCCTGGAGTTACAGCTCTGGAAACACCATATATTTT.

A few counts support this clonotype. The chain carries TRBV15 and TRBJ1-6; 8 bases align to TRBD1. Germline lookup yields CDR1 LNHNV and CDR2 YYDKDF (reference sequence). The CDR3 is made up of 16 amino acids. J gave up 3 bases and V 7 bases, and 8 bases lay outside the gene matches. The CDR3 region has the DNA TGTGCCACCAAAACGGGACAGGATCTCTATAATTCACCCCTCCACTTT. Translating gives CATKTGQDLYNSPLHF.

The rearrangement uses TRBV7-9 and TRBJ2-7; D is perhaps TRBD1 (5 bases). The CDR3 length is 15 residues. V shed 4 bases and J shed 0 bases, with 13 bases lying between them. CDR1 and CDR2 (germline): SEHNR, FQNEAQ (reference sequence). The CDR3 DNA is TGTGCCAGCAGCTCTAACAGGAAAAGCTCCTACGAGCAGTACTTC. It yields the protein CASSSNRKSSYEQYF. Variable domain in full (rest from reference TRBV7-9 and TRBJ2-7): DTGVSQNPRHKITKRGQNVTFRCDPISEHNRLYWYRQTLGQGPEFLTYFQNEAQLEKSRLLSDRFSAERPKGSFSTLEIQRTEQGDSAMYLCASSSNRKSSYEQYFGPGTRLTVT.

There are a few counts of this clonotype. The genes are TRBV30 and TRBJ2-1; a possible D gene is TRBD1 (6 bases). This CDR3 spans 13 amino acids. Trimming took off 2 bases at V and 6 bases at J, with 11 bases between the two ends. Germline V lookup: CDR1 GTSNPN, CDR2 SVGIG (reference sequence). The CDR3 sequence: CAWSQYRVNEQFF. CDR3 bases: TGTGCCTGGAGTCAATACAGGGTCAATGAGCAGTTCTTC.

This chain links TRBV5-1 with TRBJ2-3; 13 bases are shared with TRBD2. The CDR3 extends over 17 amino acids. Germline loops: CDR1 SGHRS, CDR2 YFSETQ. The trim removed 5 bases at V and 1 base at J, leaving 7 bases unmatched. In nucleotides, the CDR3 is TGCGCCAGCAGATTACTAGCGGGGGGGCTGGGCACAGATACGCAGTATTTT. It is translated as CASRLLAGGLGTDTQYF.

The chain employs TRBV3-1 and TRBJ2-7; TRBD2 might be the D (6 bases). The CDR3 extends over 16 amino acids. The germline V and J ends were trimmed by 0 bases and 3 bases, with 15 bases remaining between them. The germline V gene has CDR1 LGHDT and CDR2 YNNKEL (reference sequence). Here the CDR3 DNA reads TGTGCCAGCAGCCAAGATCTCCGGCTGCGGGGCTACGAGCAGTACTTC. It codes for CASSQDLRLRGYEQYF.